Below, 17 T cell receptor beta chains from the same sample are listed, as sequenced in a study of read filtering for tumor transcriptome and immune sequencing. Molecular barcoded adaptors covering alpha/delta and beta/gamma chains were used on roughly 370 ng RNA. Using its own MiXCR run on the reads, TCRdb lists one record per CDR3 protein. The top ten hold 8% to 9% of the sample, which has more than 100,000 distinct CDR3 sequences, over 10% seen once. The source material was a population of CD138-negative cells sorted from bone marrow. Receptors originate from a donor at least 40 years old with multiple myeloma.

This clonotype came up many times. The V call is TRBV4-1, the J call TRBJ2-3, with D possibly being TRBD2 (5 bases). The germline CDR1 and CDR2 sequences are MGHRA and YSYEKL. V was clipped by 4 bases and J by 2 bases, with 13 bases between them. The CDR3 has 15 residues. DNA for the CDR3: TGCGCCAGCAGCCCTCGGACTTCTGACACAGATACGCAGTATTTT. This encodes CASSPRTSDTDTQYF.

Written as DNA, the CDR3 is TGCAGTGCTAGAGCCGCAGTAGGCAATCAGCCCCAGCATTTT. Its protein product is CSARAAVGNQPQHF. The chain combines TRBV20-1 with TRBJ1-5; D unresolved. There are 14 residues in the CDR3. Trimming left V 1 base short and J 2 bases short, with 9 bases between. Germline assignment: CDR1 DFQATT and CDR2 SNEGSKA (reference sequence).

This clonotype was seen many times. The chain is built from TRBV20-1 and TRBJ2-5; 12 nucleotides match TRBD1. CDR1 DFQATT and CDR2 SNEGSKA come from the germline V gene (reference sequence). V trimming: 1 base; J trimming: 5 bases; junction bases outside the gene matches: 17. The length of the CDR3 is 19 residues. The CDR3 loop is CSARARGGTGGSGGETQYF. CDR3 bases: TGCAGTGCTAGAGCCAGGGGTGGGACAGGGGGCTCGGGCGGCGAGACCCAGTACTTC.

The chain is built from TRBV4-1 and TRBJ2-1, with 7 bases fitting TRBD2. J lost 5 bases, V lost 0 bases, and 10 bases had no gene match. Looked up from germline, CDR1 is MGHRA and CDR2 is YSYEKL. The CDR3 sequence is 17 residues long. CDR3 in DNA: TGCGCCAGCAGCCAAGACCCCTCGGCTAGCGGAAACAATGAGCAGTTCTTC. The encoded protein is CASSQDPSASGNNEQFF.

The CDR3: CASSLDPGGAGYTF. Here the CDR3 DNA reads TGTGCCAGCAGCTTGGACCCAGGCGGTGCGGGCTACACCTTC. The chain recombines TRBV5-4 with TRBJ1-2; no reliable D call. This CDR3 has 14 amino acids. Germline assignment: CDR1 SGHNT and CDR2 YYREEE (reference sequence). The V and J ends lost 0 bases and 8 bases respectively, with 14 bases between them.

This clonotype was observed a single time. This sequence joins TRBV6-1 and TRBJ2-3; D is undetermined. V gave up 7 bases and J gave up 0 bases, with 14 bases separating them. Germline V gene lookup returns CDR1 MNHNS and CDR2 SASEGT. The CDR3 contains 15 residues. This CDR3 is CASNTRLSSTDTQYF. The DNA for the CDR3 is TGTGCCAGCAATACCAGACTCTCGAGCACAGATACGCAGTATTTT.

Ten or more counts support this clonotype. V usage is TRBV20-1 and J usage is TRBJ2-2, with TRBD2 matching over 12 bases. The CDR3 is made up of 15 amino acids. After removal of 5 bases from V and 4 bases from J, the junction contained 5 bases not matched to a gene. Germline V gives CDR1 DFQATT, CDR2 SNEGSKA (reference sequence). The DNA for the CDR3 is TGCAGTGCTGGGTCTAGCGGGAGGGCCACCGGGGAGCTGTTTTTT. Protein sequence: CSAGSSGRATGELFF.

The chain recombines TRBV7-3 with TRBJ2-2, with TRBD1 matching over 7 bases. V gave up 4 bases and J gave up 1 base; unmatched junction bases: 3. From germline, CDR1 is SGHTA and CDR2 FQGTGA. CDR3 length: 15 residues. The CDR3 region has the DNA TGTGCCAGCAGCTACGGGACAGTGAACACCGGGGAGCTGTTTTTT. This gives the protein CASSYGTVNTGELFF.

This clonotype was detected many times. V is TRBV12-3 or TRBV12-4 and J is TRBJ1-2; D is unclear. The length of the CDR3 is 14 residues. Deletions cut 3 bases from V and 4 bases from J, with 12 bases between. The CDR3 reads CASSFGDGVYGYTF. The CDR3 DNA reads TGTGCCAGCAGTTTTGGGGATGGAGTCTATGGCTACACCTTC.

This clonotype was recorded at least ten times. This sequence joins TRBV20-1 and TRBJ2-5; D is uncertain. Deletions cut 5 bases from V and 2 bases from J, with 12 bases between. Germline CDR1 is DFQATT and CDR2 is SNEGSKA (reference sequence). This CDR3 contains 13 residues. CDR3 residues: CSAFSSIQETQYF. The CDR3, as DNA: TGCAGTGCTTTTTCATCCATTCAAGAGACCCAGTACTTC.

This clonotype was found many times. In nucleotides, the CDR3 is TGTGCCAGCAGCCTATCCCGGACTAGCGGGAGTACGAACACCGGGGAGCTGTTTTTT. As protein: CASSLSRTSGSTNTGELFF. The chain is built from TRBV4-2 and TRBJ2-2, with 13 bases aligning to TRBD2. This CDR3 has 19 residues. The V gene end was trimmed by 4 bases and the J gene end by 0 bases; junction bases not matched to a gene: 8. Germline lookup yields CDR1 LGHNA and CDR2 YNFKEQ.

This clonotype showed up many times. The rearrangement links TRBV11-2 to TRBJ2-5; a weak D match, TRBD2 (6 bases). This CDR3 is 15 amino acids long. The germline V gene encodes CDR1 SGHAT and CDR2 FQNNGV. The V and J ends lost 4 bases and 5 bases respectively, with 17 bases between them. CDR3 amino acids: CASSSRPSEGETQYF. DNA of the CDR3: TGTGCCAGCAGCTCTCGACCCTCGGAGGGCGAGACCCAGTACTTC.

This clonotype was counted at least ten times. The chain is built from TRBV5-1 and TRBJ1-5; 9 bases fit TRBD1. The germline V gene has CDR1 SGHRS and CDR2 YFSETQ. The CDR3 contains 14 residues. After removal of 1 base from V and 6 bases from J, the junction contained 2 bases not matched to a gene. In DNA form, the CDR3 reads TGCGCCAGCAGCTTGTGGGGACAGGGTCAGCCCCAGCATTTT. As protein: CASSLWGQGQPQHF.

With regard to this clonotype: This likely comes from a read error, as the CDR3 has no conserved phenylalanine or tryptophan at its end. It is unclear where the CDR3 begins or ends on the DNA, so no DNA is shown, and the CDR3 is as TCRdb lists it. The CDR3: CASSQDEGLAGSNEQVY. V is TRBV4-3 and J is TRBJ2-1; the tabulated D call, TRBD2, remains unverified against the DNA. The CDR3 spans 17 amino acids, including both terminal residues. Germline lookup yields CDR1 LGHNA and CDR2 YSLEER.

There are many counts of this clonotype. The rearrangement links TRBV6-6 to TRBJ2-7, with 9 bases that match TRBD1. The V gene end was trimmed by 2 bases and the J gene end by 3 bases; junction bases not matched to a gene: 5. The CDR3 spans 15 residues. Looked up from germline, CDR1 is MNHNY and CDR2 is SVGAGI (reference sequence). The chain's CDR3 is CASSYRTGEFYEQYF. As DNA, the CDR3 is TGTGCCAGCAGTTACCGGACAGGGGAATTCTACGAGCAGTACTTC.

This clonotype was seen at least ten times. The chain carries TRBV7-3 and TRBJ2-1; D gene unclear. Germline CDR1 and CDR2: SGHTA and FQGTGA. The length of the CDR3 is 16 residues. Trimming left V 5 bases short and J 6 bases short, with 20 bases between. The CDR3 region is CASSRTGSSPGNEQFF. CDR3 bases: TGTGCCAGCAGCCGAACTGGCAGTAGCCCCGGCAATGAGCAGTTCTTC.

This clonotype was seen at least ten times. The chain recombines TRBV7-2 with TRBJ2-1; D perhaps matches TRBD2 (6 bases). The CDR3 contains 16 residues. Germline assignment: CDR1 SGHTA and CDR2 FQGNSA. The V and J ends lost 5 bases and 4 bases respectively, with 18 bases between them. The CDR3 loop reads CASSQVSGVPYNEQFF. The CDR3 DNA follows: TGTGCCAGCAGCCAAGTGTCGGGAGTTCCGTACAATGAGCAGTTCTTC.